Below are 3 T cell receptor beta chains sequenced from a single sample in a study of OX40 agonist ivuxolimab in advanced cancers. The assay was immunoSEQ multiplex PCR, and TCRdb's table has in-frame clones only and misses some. The repertoire has 55,000 to 75,000 clones, roughly 87% of them found once; the top ten carry under 1.5%. The sequences come from CD4+ or CD8+ T cells sorted from blood, collected in a trial of the OX40 agonist ivuxolimab. These receptors came from an adult with an advanced solid tumor such as melanoma, head and neck, liver or kidney cancer.

V is TRBV5-1 and J is TRBJ2-1; no reliable D call. This CDR3 has 12 amino acids. Germline V gene lookup returns CDR1 SGHRS and CDR2 YFSETQ. Trimming took off 0 bases at V and 8 bases at J, with 6 bases between the two ends. The CDR3 spells CASSLAADEQFF. For the CDR3, the DNA is TGCGCCAGCAGCTTGGCCGCAGATGAGCAGTTCTTC.

The V gene is TRBV5-5, the J gene TRBJ1-1; D gene unclear. There are 11 residues in the CDR3. Germline CDR1 is SGHKS and CDR2 is YYEKEE (reference sequence). V lost 1 base and J 2 bases, leaving 0 bases between the germline ends. Here the CDR3 reads CASSLNTEAFF. The CDR3 DNA reads as TGTGCCAGCAGCTTGAACACTGAAGCTTTCTTT.

V and J are TRBV12-2 and TRBJ2-1; the DNA was not compared with TRBD1, the D call given in the table. TRBV12-2 is a listed pseudogene. This CDR3 is built from 17 residues. The CDR3 loop is CASRLPPGTGTYNEQFF. DNA for the CDR3: TGTGCAAGTCGCTTGCCCCCCGGGACAGGGACATACAATGAGCAGTTCTTC.